The 24 T cell receptor beta chains in this list originate from one sample, sequenced in a study of T-cell reconstitution after alpha-beta-depleted transplantation in children. A library of TCRbeta sequences, prepared with unique molecular identifiers, was generated. One entry per CDR3 protein, called by TCRdb with MiXCR from the PCR reads. The table shows 900,000 or so distinct CDR3 sequences, with roughly 15% occurring only once. The starting material was PBMCs, mostly from graft donor cells, obtained 360 days after TCRalphabeta/CD19-depleted stem cell transplant. Every receptor here comes from a male patient under 18 who had a stem cell transplant for acute lymphoblastic leukemia, so the T cells may come from the graft donor.

This clonotype was detected only a few times. The CDR3 here is CASSPRGVRETQYF. As DNA, the CDR3 is TGTGCCAGCAGCCCGAGGGGGGTACGGGAGACCCAGTACTTC. This rearrangement joins TRBV7-2 to TRBJ2-5; D possibly matches TRBD1 or TRBD2 (6 bases each). The CDR3 loop spans 14 amino acids. V shed 5 bases and J shed 5 bases, with 15 bases lying between them. Per germline, CDR1 SGHTA and CDR2 FQGNSA.

This clonotype occurred a few times. The chain links TRBV20-1 to TRBJ2-3; TRBD2 matches 8 bases. The CDR3 consists of 16 residues. Losses at the gene ends were 6 bases for V and 0 bases for J; bases not matched to a gene: 11. Germline CDR1 is DFQATT and CDR2 is SNEGSKA (reference sequence). CDR3 bases: TGCAGTGCCCGAGCTTCCAGCGGGAGAAGCACAGATACGCAGTATTTT. Translating gives CSARASSGRSTDTQYF.

This clonotype was found once. V usage is TRBV20-1 and J usage is TRBJ1-1; perhaps TRBD1 as D (6 bases). The CDR3 loop spans 15 amino acids. The V gene lost 5 bases and the J gene lost 0 bases, with 16 bases spanning the gap. The germline gives CDR1 DFQATT, CDR2 SNEGSKA (reference sequence). CDR3 nucleotides: TGCAGTGCTCGACTCCCCGGGACAATGAACACTGAAGCTTTCTTT. The encoded protein is CSARLPGTMNTEAFF.

The chain is built from TRBV29-1 and TRBJ2-1, with D perhaps TRBD2 (6 bases). With 5 bases removed from V and 9 bases from J, the gap between germline ends came to 14 bases. The V gene's germline CDR1 is SQVTM and CDR2 ANQGSEA. This CDR3 contains 12 residues. CDR3: CSVRLDYPEQFF. In DNA, the CDR3 is TGCAGCGTTAGACTAGATTACCCTGAGCAGTTCTTC.

With respect to this clonotype: Compared with germline, one end of the junction differs, possibly owing to a read error. The chain has TRBV12-3 or TRBV12-4 and TRBJ2-5; the match to TRBD2 covers 10 bases. The CDR3 length is 15 residues. The CDR3 DNA follows: TGTGCCAGCAGATTAGGCCTAGCGGGAGTAGAGACCCAGTACTTC. Encoded protein: CASRLGLAGVETQYF.

The V gene is TRBV5-1, the J gene TRBJ2-1, with 7 bases fitting TRBD2. V lost 4 bases and J lost 9; bases outside the gene matches: 13. Germline lookup yields CDR1 SGHRS and CDR2 YFSETQ. The CDR3 is 15 residues long. Here the CDR3 reads CASSELAGGATEQFF. The CDR3 nucleotides read TGCGCCAGCAGCGAATTAGCGGGCGGGGCGACTGAGCAGTTCTTC.

This clonotype has more than one count but fewer than ten. The chain recombines TRBV18 with TRBJ1-1, with D maybe TRBD1 (6 bases). CDR1 is KGHSH, CDR2 LQKENI, per germline. Between the trimmed V and J ends, which lost 5 bases and 2 bases, there was a span of 15 bases. This CDR3 region has 15 residues. The CDR3 DNA reads TGTGCCAGCTCAGGTCGACAGGCCCTTAACACTGAAGCTTTCTTT. Protein sequence: CASSGRQALNTEAFF.

The sample holds many counts of this clonotype. V gene TRBV7-9 combines with J gene TRBJ2-2; 10 bases line up with TRBD2. The ends lost 6 bases at V and 7 bases at J; junction bases unmatched: 11. From germline, CDR1 is SEHNR and CDR2 FQNEAQ (reference sequence). This CDR3 comprises 16 residues. The DNA of the CDR3 is TGTGCCAGCAGAAGTTCTAGCGGGAGCAAGGGCGGGGAGCTGTTTTTT. Protein product: CASRSSSGSKGGELFF.

This rearrangement joins TRBV5-1 to TRBJ2-3; 9 bases fit TRBD2. Germline CDR1 is SGHRS and CDR2 is YFSETQ. V was clipped by 4 bases and J by 7 bases; unmatched bases: 13. The CDR3 contains 16 residues. CDR3 in DNA: TGCGCCAGCAGCCTGGTGCCTAGCGGGAAAGTATATACGCAGTATTTT. Protein sequence: CASSLVPSGKVYTQYF.

The CDR3 nucleotides are TGTGCCAGCAGCTTAGTACTAGCGAGGGGTGAGCAGTACTTC. This sequence encodes CASSLVLARGEQYF. This chain links TRBV11-2 with TRBJ2-7; 7 positions match TRBD2. The germline V gene encodes CDR1 SGHAT and CDR2 FQNNGV. CDR3 length equals 14 residues. V lost 1 base, J lost 7 bases, and 7 bases stayed unmatched.

This clonotype has more than one count but fewer than ten. V usage is TRBV15 and J usage is TRBJ2-7, with 7 bases lining up with TRBD2. Germline lookup yields CDR1 LNHNV and CDR2 YYDKDF (reference sequence). CDR3 length: 13 amino acids. J lost 0 bases, V lost 8 bases, and 4 bases had no gene match. This CDR3 is CATSSGYSYEQYF. The DNA of the CDR3 is TGTGCCACCTCTAGCGGATACTCCTACGAGCAGTACTTC. Full variable domain (remainder filled in from reference TRBV15 and TRBJ2-7): DAMVIQNPRYQVTQFGKPVTLSCSQTLNHNVMYWYQQKSSQAPKLLFHYYDKDFNNEADTPDNFQSRRPNTSFCFLDIRSPGLGDTAMYLCATSSGYSYEQYFGPGTRLTVT.

V usage is TRBV7-7 and J usage is TRBJ2-3; possibly TRBD2 for D (5 bases). CDR3 length: 14 residues. The V end was cut by 4 bases, the J end by 4 bases, with 12 bases between. Germline lookup yields CDR1 SSHAT and CDR2 FNYEAQ (reference sequence). In DNA, the CDR3 is TGTGCCAGCAGCTCGCCCTTCGGGGCAGATACGCAGTATTTT. Protein: CASSSPFGADTQYF. The full variable domain, in which reference TRBV7-7 and TRBJ2-3 provide the parts outside the CDR3, is GAGVSQSPRYKVTKRGQDVTLRCDPISSHATLYWYQQALGQGPEFLTYFNYEAQPDKSGLPSDRFSAERPEGSISTLTIQRTEQRDSAMYRCASSSPFGADTQYFGPGTRLTVL.

The CDR3 region has the DNA TGTGCCAATGGGCTTGGGGCCCAAGAGACCCAGTACTTC. It codes for CANGLGAQETQYF. This rearrangement joins TRBV10-3 to TRBJ2-5; D possibly corresponds to TRBD1 (5 bases). The V end lost 10 bases, the J end lost 1 base, and 13 bases lay between the germline ends. This CDR3 comprises 13 residues. CDR1 ENHRY and CDR2 SYGVKD come from the germline V gene.

The J gene is TRBJ1-2, the V gene TRBV11-2; a possible D gene is TRBD1 (5 bases). The CDR3 consists of 15 residues. V lost 4 bases and J lost 7, with 19 bases in between. Germline CDR1 SGHAT, CDR2 FQNNGV. Here the CDR3 reads CASSSLPGGAGGYTF. CDR3 in DNA: TGTGCCAGCAGCTCCCTCCCGGGTGGGGCAGGTGGCTACACCTTC.

This chain connects TRBV27 to TRBJ1-1; perhaps TRBD1 as D (5 bases). The CDR3 extends over 14 amino acids. The V gene lost 3 bases and the J gene lost 4 bases, with 12 bases spanning the gap. Per germline, CDR1 MNHEY and CDR2 SMNVEV (reference sequence). CDR3 in amino acids: CASSFGRVGTEAFF. In DNA, the CDR3 is TGTGCCAGCAGTTTCGGCAGGGTAGGCACTGAAGCTTTCTTT.

This clonotype appeared a few times. The V call is TRBV12-3 or TRBV12-4, the J call TRBJ2-7; D remains ambiguous. The V and J ends lost 3 bases and 3 bases respectively, with 9 bases between them. The CDR3 runs 13 residues. The CDR3 loop reads CASSFRSLYEQYF. The DNA for the CDR3 is TGTGCCAGCAGTTTCAGATCCCTCTACGAGCAGTACTTC.

This clonotype has only a few counts. The chain recombines TRBV24-1 with TRBJ1-5; D ambiguous. Trimming pared 6 bases from V and 9 bases from J, leaving 14 bases between. Per germline, CDR1 KGHDR and CDR2 SFDVKD. This CDR3 comprises 13 residues. CDR3 in amino acids: CATSRDDLGPQHF. Written as DNA, the CDR3 is TGTGCCACCAGTCGCGACGACTTAGGGCCCCAGCATTTT.

This chain joins TRBV4-1 and TRBJ2-3, with 7 bases fitting TRBD2. V gave up 0 bases and J gave up 8 bases; unmatched junction bases: 2. This CDR3 comprises 13 residues. Germline V gene sequence: CDR1 MGHRA, CDR2 YSYEKL. The CDR3 coding sequence is TGCGCCAGCAGCCAAGACACGGGAGGTACGCAGTATTTT. Its translation is CASSQDTGGTQYF.

This clonotype has just a few counts. The gene calls are TRBV2 and TRBJ1-5, with no clear D. Germline-derived CDR1 and CDR2 are SNHLY and FYNNEI. The ends were cut back, 6 bases at V and 1 base at J, with 16 bases in the middle. This CDR3 is built from 16 residues. Here the CDR3 DNA reads TGTGCCAGCAGGAAGAACGTAGTGAGGAGCAATCAGCCCCAGCATTTT. Its protein is CASRKNVVRSNQPQHF. The full variable domain, rest sourced from reference TRBV2 and TRBJ1-5, is EPEVTQTPSHQVTQMGQEVILRCVPISNHLYFYWYRQILGQKVEFLVSFYNNEISEKSEIFDDQFSVERPDGSNFTLKIRSTKLEDSAMYFCASRKNVVRSNQPQHFGDGTRLSIL.

The chain employs TRBV10-3 and TRBJ2-1; possible D gene TRBD1, 6 bases. Deletions cut 4 bases from V and 8 bases from J, with 12 bases between. CDR1 is ENHRY, CDR2 SYGVKD, per germline. The CDR3 runs 13 residues. The CDR3 DNA follows: TGTGCCATCAGTGTACAGGGTGAGGATGAGCAGTTCTTC. Protein: CAISVQGEDEQFF.

The CDR3: CASSFARNTGELFF. The CDR3 DNA is TGTGCCAGCAGCTTTGCGCGGAACACCGGGGAGCTGTTTTTT. This sequence joins TRBV7-8 and TRBJ2-2; D is undetermined. The CDR3 is made up of 14 amino acids. Trimming removed 3 bases from V and 1 base from J, with 6 bases in between. CDR1 and CDR2 from the germline V gene are SGHVS and FQNEAQ.

This clonotype came up a few times. This rearrangement joins TRBV5-1 to TRBJ1-6, with D unresolved. V dropped 0 bases and J dropped 3 bases, with 4 bases sitting between them. Germline-derived CDR1 and CDR2 are SGHRS and YFSETQ. This CDR3 region has 14 residues. The DNA of the CDR3 is TGCGCCAGCAGCTTGGCCAGCTATAATTCACCCCTCCACTTT. Translated, it gives CASSLASYNSPLHF.

About this clonotype: Since no conserved phenylalanine or tryptophan closes the CDR3, a read error is the likely cause. The limits of the CDR3 on the DNA are not certain, so only TCRdb's listed CDR3 is given. The gene calls are TRBV3-1 and TRBJ1-1; TRBD1, the D gene given by the table, was not confirmed from the DNA. Termini included, the CDR3 measures 12 amino acids. CDR1 and CDR2 (germline): LGHDT, YNNKEL (reference sequence). CDR3 amino acids: CASSQEGAVPFL.

This clonotype was counted a few times. The chain is built from TRBV2 and TRBJ2-1; D not certain. Trimming shortened V by 6 bases and J by 0 bases, and 9 bases separated the two germline ends. Looked up from germline, CDR1 is SNHLY and CDR2 is FYNNEI. This CDR3 comprises 14 residues. The CDR3 bases are TGTGCCAGCAGGTGGATGAGCTCCTACAATGAGCAGTTCTTC. Translated: CASRWMSSYNEQFF.